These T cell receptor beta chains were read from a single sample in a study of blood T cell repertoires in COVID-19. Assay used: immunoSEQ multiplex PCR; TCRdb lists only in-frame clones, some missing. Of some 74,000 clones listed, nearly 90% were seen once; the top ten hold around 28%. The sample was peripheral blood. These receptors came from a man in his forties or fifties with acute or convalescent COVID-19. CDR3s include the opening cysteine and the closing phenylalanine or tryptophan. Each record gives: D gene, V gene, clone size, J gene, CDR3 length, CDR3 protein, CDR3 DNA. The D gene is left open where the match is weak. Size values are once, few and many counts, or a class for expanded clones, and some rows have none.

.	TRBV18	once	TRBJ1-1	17	CASSRQGWDSANTEAFF	TGTGCCAGCTCCCGTCAGGGATGGGACTCAGCGAACACTGAAGCTTTCTTT
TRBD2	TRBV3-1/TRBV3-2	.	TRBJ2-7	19	CASSQDGPRSGGRGYEQYF	TGTGCCAGCAGCCAAGATGGCCCCCGTAGCGGGGGGAGGGGCTACGAGCAGTACTTC
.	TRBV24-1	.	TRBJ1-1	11	CATSELGRAFF	TGTGCCACCAGTGAATTAGGGAGAGCTTTCTTT
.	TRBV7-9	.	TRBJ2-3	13	CASSLPPGDTQYF	TGTGCCAGCAGCTTACCACCGGGAGATACGCAGTATTTT
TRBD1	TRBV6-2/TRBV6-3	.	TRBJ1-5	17	CASSYVQGVYSNQPQHF	TGTGCCAGCAGTTACGTCCAGGGGGTCTATAGCAATCAGCCCCAGCATTTT
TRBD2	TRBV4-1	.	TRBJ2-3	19	CASSQDPTRTSGSTDTQYF	TGCGCCAGCAGCCAAGACCCTACGAGGACTAGCGGGAGCACAGATACGCAGTATTTT
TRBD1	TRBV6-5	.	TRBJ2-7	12	CASSYRQGEQYF	TGTGCCAGCAGTTACCGACAGGGCGAGCAGTACTTC
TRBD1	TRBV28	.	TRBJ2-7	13	CASSPGTGTEQYF	TGTGCCAGCAGTCCCGGGACAGGGACCGAGCAGTACTTC
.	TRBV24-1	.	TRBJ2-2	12	CATSDFLGELFF	TGTGCCACCAGTGATTTTCTCGGGGAGCTGTTTTTT
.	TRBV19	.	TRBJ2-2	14	CASSMRQYTGELFF	TGTGCCAGTAGTATGAGACAGTATACCGGGGAGCTGTTTTTT
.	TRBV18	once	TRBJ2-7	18	CASSPPNLQSRSSYEQYF	TGTGCCAGCTCACCACCAAATCTTCAGTCTAGGAGCTCCTACGAGCAGTACTTC
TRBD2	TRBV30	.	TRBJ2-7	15	CAWSRKGLAGGEQYF	TGTGCCTGGAGTCGAAAGGGTTTAGCGGGGGGGGAGCAGTACTTC
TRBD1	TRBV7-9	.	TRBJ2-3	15	CASSLRDRYTDTQYF	TGTGCCAGCAGCTTAAGGGACAGATACACAGATACGCAGTATTTT
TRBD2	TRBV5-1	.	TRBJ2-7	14	CASSGWEGFGEQYF	TGCGCCAGCAGCGGATGGGAGGGTTTTGGCGAGCAGTACTTC
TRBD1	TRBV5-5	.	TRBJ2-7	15	CASSLGTGAAYEQYF	TGTGCCAGCAGCTTGGGGACAGGAGCCGCCTACGAGCAGTACTTC
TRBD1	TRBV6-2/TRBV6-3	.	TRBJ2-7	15	CASSYSTGNFYEQYF	TGTGCCAGCAGTTACTCGACAGGGAATTTCTACGAGCAGTACTTC
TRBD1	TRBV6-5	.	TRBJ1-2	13	CASSYKGAFGYTF	TGTGCCAGCAGCTACAAGGGGGCCTTTGGCTACACCTTC
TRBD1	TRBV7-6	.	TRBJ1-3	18	CASSLTGTGSNSGNTIYF	TGTGCCAGCAGCTTAACCGGGACAGGGTCTAATTCTGGAAACACCATATATTTT
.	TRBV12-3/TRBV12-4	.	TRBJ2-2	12	CASSLNTGELFF	TGTGCCAGCAGCCTGAACACCGGGGAGCTGTTTTTT
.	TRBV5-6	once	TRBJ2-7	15	CASSLGGPGTYEQYF	TGTGCCAGCAGCTTAGGGGGACCGGGAACCTACGAGCAGTACTTC
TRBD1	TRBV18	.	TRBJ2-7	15	CASSTGQGVSYEQYF	TGTGCCAGCTCAACGGGACAGGGAGTCTCCTACGAGCAGTACTTC
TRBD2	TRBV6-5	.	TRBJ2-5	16	CASSYLASGGGETQYF	TGTGCCAGCAGTTACTTGGCCAGCGGGGGAGGTGAGACCCAGTACTTC
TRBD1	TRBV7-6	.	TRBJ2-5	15	CASSVRTGDEETQYF	TGTGCCAGCAGCGTCCGGACAGGGGATGAAGAGACCCAGTACTTC
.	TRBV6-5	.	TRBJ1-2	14	CASSSGGRDYGYTF	TGTGCCAGCAGTTCGGGGGGACGCGACTATGGCTACACCTTC
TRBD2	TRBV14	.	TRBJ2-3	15	CASSRLAGATDTQYF	TGTGCCAGCAGCCGACTAGCGGGGGCCACAGATACGCAGTATTTT
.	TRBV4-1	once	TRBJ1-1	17	CASSQDRGGAAYTEAFF	TGCGCCAGCAGCCAAGATCGGGGGGGTGCAGCTTACACTGAAGCTTTCTTT
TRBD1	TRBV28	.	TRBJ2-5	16	CASSFLSTGGLETQYF	TGTGCCAGCAGTTTTTTATCGACAGGGGGCTTGGAGACCCAGTACTTC
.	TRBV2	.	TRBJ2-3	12	CASSAGGDTQYF	TGTGCCAGCAGTGCCGGGGGAGATACGCAGTATTTT
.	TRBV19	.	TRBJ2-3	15	CASSLTGIEADTQYF	TGTGCCAGTAGCCTGACGGGAATCGAGGCAGATACGCAGTATTTT
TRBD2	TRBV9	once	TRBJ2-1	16	CASSVALGGGLNEQFF	TGTGCCAGCAGCGTAGCTTTGGGGGGAGGGTTAAATGAGCAGTTCTTC
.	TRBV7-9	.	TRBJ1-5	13	CASSPEVAQPQHF	TGTGCCAGCAGTCCCGAGGTGGCCCAGCCCCAGCATTTT
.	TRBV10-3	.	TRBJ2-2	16	CAISFNSFANTGELFF	TGTGCCATCAGTTTCAACAGTTTCGCGAACACCGGGGAGCTGTTTTTT
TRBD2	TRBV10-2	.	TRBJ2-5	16	CASSKGLAGGQETQYF	TGCGCCAGCAGTAAGGGACTAGCGGGGGGCCAAGAGACCCAGTACTTC
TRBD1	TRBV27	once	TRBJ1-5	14	CASSSGTENQPQHF	TGTGCCAGCAGCTCCGGGACAGAAAATCAGCCCCAGCATTTT
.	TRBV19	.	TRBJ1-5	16	CASSIVRGGANQPQHF	TGTGCCAGTAGTATAGTCCGAGGGGGTGCCAATCAGCCCCAGCATTTT
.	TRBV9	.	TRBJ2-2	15	CASSVGSGWTGELFF	TGTGCCAGCAGCGTAGGATCAGGGTGGACCGGGGAGCTGTTTTTT
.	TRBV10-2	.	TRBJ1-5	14	CASGDLDSNQPQHF	TGCGCCAGCGGAGACCTTGACAGCAATCAGCCCCAGCATTTT
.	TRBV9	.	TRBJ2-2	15	CASSPQGGNTGELFF	TGTGCCAGCAGCCCACAGGGTGGAAACACCGGGGAGCTGTTTTTT
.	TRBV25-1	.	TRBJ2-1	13	CASGLGPYNEQFF	TGTGCCAGCGGCTTGGGCCCCTACAATGAGCAGTTCTTC
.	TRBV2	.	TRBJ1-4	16	CASSGPRITTNEKLFF	TGTGCCAGCAGTGGGCCCAGGATAACTACTAATGAAAAACTGTTTTTT
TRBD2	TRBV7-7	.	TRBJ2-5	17	CASSLGRAGGLRETQYF	TGTGCTAGCAGCTTAGGACGAGCGGGGGGGCTGAGAGAGACCCAGTACTTC
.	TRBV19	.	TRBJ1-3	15	CASPGWGLSGNTIYF	TGTGCCAGCCCGGGCTGGGGCCTCTCTGGAAACACCATATATTTT
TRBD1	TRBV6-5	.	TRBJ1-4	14	CASRARGDGEKLFF	TGTGCCAGCAGGGCCAGGGGGGATGGGGAAAAACTGTTTTTT
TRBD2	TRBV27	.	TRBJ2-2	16	CASSPQLAGYTGELFF	TGTGCCAGCAGTCCCCAACTAGCGGGCTACACCGGGGAGCTGTTTTTT
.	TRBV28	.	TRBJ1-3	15	CASSSARGSGNTIYF	TGTGCCAGCAGTTCGGCCCGGGGCTCTGGAAACACCATATATTTT
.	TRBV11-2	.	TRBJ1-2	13	CASSSTGFGGYTF	TGTGCCAGCAGCTCTACAGGGTTCGGAGGCTACACCTTC
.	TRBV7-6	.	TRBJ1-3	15	CASSLAKGDGNTIYF	TGTGCCAGCAGCTTAGCGAAGGGGGATGGAAACACCATATATTTT
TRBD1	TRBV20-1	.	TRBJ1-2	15	CSASPGGTANYGYTF	TGCAGTGCTAGTCCAGGGGGCACGGCTAACTATGGCTACACCTTC
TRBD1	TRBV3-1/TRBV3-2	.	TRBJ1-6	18	CASSVQGAQSSYNSPLHF	TGTGCCAGCAGCGTACAGGGGGCGCAGAGTTCCTATAATTCACCCCTCCACTTT
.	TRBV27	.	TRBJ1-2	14	CASSGTPNNYGYTF	TGTGCCAGCTCCGGGACACCAAACAACTATGGCTACACCTTC
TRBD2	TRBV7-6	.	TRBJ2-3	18	CASSFPLETSGETDTQYF	TGTGCCAGCAGCTTTCCCCTGGAAACTAGCGGAGAAACAGATACGCAGTATTTT
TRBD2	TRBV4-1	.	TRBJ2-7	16	CASSHRLAVTVNEQYF	TGCGCCAGCAGCCACCGACTAGCGGTTACGGTAAACGAGCAGTACTTC
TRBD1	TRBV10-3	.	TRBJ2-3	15	CAISGTGFSTDTQYF	TGTGCCATCAGTGGGACAGGGTTTAGCACAGATACGCAGTATTTT
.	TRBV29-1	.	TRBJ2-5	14	CSVEYETEVETQYF	TGCAGCGTTGAATATGAGACAGAAGTTGAGACCCAGTACTTC
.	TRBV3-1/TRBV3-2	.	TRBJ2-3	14	CASSQKLARDTQYF	TGTGCCAGCAGCCAAAAGCTAGCGAGAGATACGCAGTATTTT
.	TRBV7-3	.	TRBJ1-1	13	CASSLKEDTEAFF	TGTGCCAGCAGCTTAAAAGAGGACACTGAAGCTTTCTTT
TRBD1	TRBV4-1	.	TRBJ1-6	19	CASSQGRTGTGTKNSPLHF	TGCGCCAGCAGCCAAGGCAGAACCGGGACAGGGACGAAGAATTCACCCCTCCACTTT
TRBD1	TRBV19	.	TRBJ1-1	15	CASQGRQGVNTEAFF	TGTGCCAGTCAAGGCCGACAGGGGGTGAACACTGAAGCTTTCTTT
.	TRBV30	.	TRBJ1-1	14	CALDRGGPATEAFF	TGCGCTCTGGATCGGGGGGGGCCGGCCACTGAAGCTTTCTTT
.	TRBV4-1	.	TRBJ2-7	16	CASSQDSFGETYEQYF	TGCGCCAGCAGCCAAGATTCGTTTGGGGAGACGTACGAGCAGTACTTC